The present entry profiles one TCR beta chain with its context. Germline CDR1 and CDR2: MGHDK and SYGVNS. The CDR3 is made up of 13 amino acids. Trimming took off 3 bases at V and 3 bases at J, with 6 bases between the two ends. This sample is part of a study of T cell responses to AZD1222 COVID-19 vaccine. Clones were read by immunoSEQ multiplex PCR, and TCRdb kept only the in-frame ones, dropping some. The top ten clones hold 11% to 15% of a sample with roughly 120,000 clones, 92% of them seen once. This receptor was identified in an adult in good health. Sequencing used peripheral blood, obtained on day 0 of AZD1222 vaccination. The gene calls are TRBV25-1 and TRBJ1-3; D is uncertain. CDR3 in DNA: TGTGCCAGCAGTGATGGACTTGGAAACACCATATATTTT. It specifies CASSDGLGNTIYF.